Presented here are 5 T cell receptor beta chains from one specimen sequenced in a study of T cells after yellow fever vaccination. TCRdb re-called the 5' RACE reads with MiXCR, one entry per CDR3 protein. The repertoire has 320,000 or so distinct CDR3 sequences, roughly 8.4% of them found once; the top ten carry 15% to 20%. Sample: PBMCs, taken roughly seven weeks after the first yellow fever vaccination. These receptor sequences come from a man aged 18 to 29 who received the YFV17D yellow fever vaccine.

J is TRBJ1-1 and V is TRBV7-6; D unclear. The CDR3 extends over 15 amino acids. Trimming removed 2 bases at V and 3 bases at J, with 13 bases between. Germline V gene lookup returns CDR1 SGHVS and CDR2 FNYEAQ. The DNA for the CDR3 is TGTGCCAGCAGCTTATCCGACCTATTCTACACTGAAGCTTTCTTT. Amino acids: CASSLSDLFYTEAFF.

The rearrangement joins TRBV6-1 to TRBJ1-1; D uncertain. Trimming removed 6 bases at V and 10 bases at J, with 12 bases between. The CDR3 contains 11 residues. Looked up from germline, CDR1 is MNHNS and CDR2 is SASEGT. DNA for the CDR3: TGTGCCAGCAGGAGTTTCCAAGGAGCTTTCTTT. Its protein is CASRSFQGAFF.

This clonotype was recorded a few times. The CDR3 here is CASSSHPVNEKLFF. In DNA, the CDR3 is TGTGCCAGCAGCTCCCATCCCGTGAATGAAAAACTGTTTTTT. The chain links TRBV7-2 to TRBJ1-4; D is uncertain. Germline-derived CDR1 and CDR2 are SGHTA and FQGNSA. The CDR3 has 14 amino acids. V lost 4 bases to trimming and J lost 5 bases, with 11 bases between them.

This clonotype was seen a handful of times. V and J are TRBV6-2 or TRBV6-3 and TRBJ1-1; D is unresolved. This CDR3 has 13 amino acids. The V and J ends lost 1 base and 0 bases respectively, with 3 bases between them. Germline V gene lookup returns CDR1 MNHEY and CDR2 SVGEGT. As DNA, the CDR3 is TGTGCCAGCAGTTACTACCTGAACACTGAAGCTTTCTTT. Its translation is CASSYYLNTEAFF.

V and J are TRBV18 and TRBJ2-3; TRBD1 aligns across 8 bases. After removal of 0 bases from V and 6 bases from J, the junction contained 11 bases not matched to a gene. This CDR3 has 17 residues. Germline V gives CDR1 KGHSH, CDR2 LQKENI. The CDR3 DNA reads as TGTGCCAGCTCACCACCGCGACAGGGGCGTCCGAGGGATACGCAGTATTTT. This codes for CASSPPRQGRPRDTQYF.